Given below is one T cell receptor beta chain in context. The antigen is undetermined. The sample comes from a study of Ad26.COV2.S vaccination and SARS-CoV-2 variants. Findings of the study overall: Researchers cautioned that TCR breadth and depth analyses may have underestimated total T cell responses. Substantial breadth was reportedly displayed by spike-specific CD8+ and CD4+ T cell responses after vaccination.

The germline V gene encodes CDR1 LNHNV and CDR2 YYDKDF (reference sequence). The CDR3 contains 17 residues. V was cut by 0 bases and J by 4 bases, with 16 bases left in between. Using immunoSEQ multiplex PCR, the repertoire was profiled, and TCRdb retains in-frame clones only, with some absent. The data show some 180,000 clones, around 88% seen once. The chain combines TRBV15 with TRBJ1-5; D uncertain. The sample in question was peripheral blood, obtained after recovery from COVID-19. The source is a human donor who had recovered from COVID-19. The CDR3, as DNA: TGTGCCACCAGCAGAGATGTTAGGACCCCCAGTAATCAGCCCCAGCATTTT. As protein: CATSRDVRTPSNQPQHF.